Shown below are 17 T cell receptor beta chains from a single sample sequenced in a study of T cells in Graves' hyperthyroidism and ophthalmopathy. Amplified regions were TCR beta CDR3 sequences from RNA transcripts. HTBI primers were used for first-round RT-PCR of the TCR CDR3. One entry per CDR3 protein results from TCRdb running MiXCR on the multiplex PCR reads. The data hold hundreds of thousands of distinct CDR3 sequences, with about 14% observed a single time. The sample taken for sequencing was blood. These receptors originate from a woman between 50 and 59 years old with Graves' ophthalmopathy.

This clonotype was counted a few times. This rearrangement joins TRBV5-1 to TRBJ2-2; the match to TRBD2 covers 8 bases. The V segment lost 4 bases and the J segment 1 base; nucleotides outside the gene matches: 3. This CDR3 comprises 15 residues. The germline V gene has CDR1 SGHRS and CDR2 YFSETQ. This CDR3 is CASSQLAENTGELFF. The CDR3 coding sequence is TGCGCCAGCAGCCAACTAGCGGAGAACACCGGGGAGCTGTTTTTT.

This chain uses TRBV10-3 with TRBJ1-2; TRBD1 matches 9 bases. CDR1 and CDR2 from the germline V gene are ENHRY and SYGVKD. V shed 11 bases and J 4 bases; nucleotides not matched to a gene: 8. CDR3 size: 13 residues. The CDR3 nucleotides read TGTGCCGCGGGGGACAGGGAGGTCTATGGCTACACCTTC. Amino acid sequence: CAAGDREVYGYTF.

This sequence joins TRBV5-1 and TRBJ2-7; no reliable D call. Germline lookup yields CDR1 SGHRS and CDR2 YFSETQ. V dropped 2 bases and J dropped 0 bases, with 6 bases sitting between them. The CDR3 has 13 residues. The CDR3 DNA is TGCGCCAGCAGCTTTCGGATCTCCTACGAGCAGTACTTC. Amino acid sequence: CASSFRISYEQYF.

The CDR3 is CASSYSDRGREAFF. The CDR3 DNA reads TGTGCCAGCAGCTACAGCGACCGGGGCCGTGAAGCTTTCTTT. J is TRBJ1-1 and V is TRBV7-9; a possible D gene is TRBD1 (5 bases). Looked up from germline, CDR1 is SEHNR and CDR2 is FQNEAQ (reference sequence). V was pared by 4 bases and J by 7 bases, with 16 bases between. This CDR3 has 14 amino acids.

This clonotype was observed at least ten times. The chain has TRBV3-1 and TRBJ2-5; D remains ambiguous. V shed 6 bases and J shed 4 bases, with 6 bases lying between them. CDR3 length equals 11 residues. Germline V gives CDR1 LGHDT, CDR2 YNNKEL (reference sequence). The CDR3: CASRETETQYF. The DNA for the CDR3 is TGTGCCAGCAGGGAGACAGAGACCCAGTACTTC.

This clonotype was recorded many times. This rearrangement joins TRBV18 to TRBJ1-1; D perhaps matches TRBD1 (5 bases). This CDR3 contains 15 residues. V was trimmed by 1 base and J by 0 bases, leaving 9 bases between them. In germline, CDR1 is KGHSH, CDR2 LQKENI. This CDR3 is CASSPQEGLNTEAFF. In DNA form, the CDR3 reads TGTGCCAGCTCACCACAAGAGGGGTTGAACACTGAAGCTTTCTTT.

There are many counts of this clonotype. The genes are TRBV27 and TRBJ2-5, with 11 bases that match TRBD2. V dropped 6 bases and J dropped 4; count of bases not matched to a gene: 4. Germline-derived CDR1 and CDR2 are MNHEY and SMNVEV (reference sequence). CDR3 size: 14 residues. DNA of the CDR3: TGTGCCAGCAGACTTACTAGCGGGAGAGAGACCCAGTACTTC. Amino acids: CASRLTSGRETQYF.

This clonotype was recorded at least ten times. The V gene is TRBV7-3, the J gene TRBJ2-5, with 12 bases matching TRBD2. The CDR3 is made up of 17 amino acids. V lost 5 bases, J lost 5 bases, and 12 bases stayed unmatched. Germline-derived CDR1 and CDR2 are SGHTA and FQGTGA. Here the CDR3 reads CASSPSGRASFSETQYF. CDR3 DNA: TGTGCCAGCAGCCCTAGCGGGAGGGCCAGTTTTTCGGAGACCCAGTACTTC. The entire variable domain, with the rest obtained from reference TRBV7-3 and TRBJ2-5, is as follows: GAGVSQTPSNKVTEKGKYVELRCDPISGHTALYWYRQSLGQGPEFLIYFQGTGAADDSGLPNDRFFAVRPEGSVSTLKIQRTERGDSAVYLCASSPSGRASFSETQYFGPGTRLLVL.

In its sample, this clonotype was seen many times. The rearrangement joins TRBV28 to TRBJ1-4; D is possibly TRBD1 (5 bases). Per the germline V gene, CDR1 is MDHEN and CDR2 is SYDVKM. V gave up 6 bases and J gave up 5 bases, with 16 bases separating them. The length of the CDR3 is 15 residues. CDR3 sequence: CASSLTLGLNEKLFF. The CDR3 nucleotides are TGTGCCAGCAGCCTAACATTGGGACTGAATGAAAAACTGTTTTTT.

This clonotype was seen a handful of times. The chain uses TRBV5-1 and TRBJ2-5, with 8 bases identical to TRBD2. With V trimmed by 7 bases and J by 3 bases, 11 bases remained unmatched. The germline V gene encodes CDR1 SGHRS and CDR2 YFSETQ. The CDR3 runs 15 residues. CDR3 loop: CASRRGGHEEETQYF. The CDR3 coding sequence is TGCGCCAGCCGCCGGGGGGGGCATGAGGAAGAGACCCAGTACTTC.

The chain employs TRBV18 and TRBJ2-1; 10 bases fit TRBD2. The CDR3 has 16 amino acids. V lost 3 bases to trimming and J lost 6 bases; unmatched junction nucleotides: 8. Germline V CDR1 and CDR2: KGHSH, LQKENI. The CDR3 loop reads CASSPALAGPGNEQFF. CDR3 in DNA: TGTGCCAGCTCACCGGCACTAGCGGGGCCGGGCAATGAGCAGTTCTTC.

Many counts were recorded for this clonotype. The chain has TRBV11-1 and TRBJ2-7; 13 bases match TRBD2. V dropped 8 bases and J dropped 3; count of bases not matched to a gene: 1. This CDR3 contains 13 residues. In germline, CDR1 is SGHAT, CDR2 FQDESV (reference sequence). The CDR3: CASGTSGIYEQYF. The DNA of the CDR3 is TGTGCCAGCGGGACTAGCGGGATCTACGAGCAGTACTTC.

This clonotype was counted at least ten times. The V and J genes are TRBV7-2 and TRBJ2-4, with D maybe TRBD2 (6 bases). Germline V gene lookup returns CDR1 SGHTA and CDR2 FQGNSA. This CDR3 contains 14 residues. The V end lost 5 bases, the J end lost 4 bases, and 12 bases lay between the germline ends. The CDR3 DNA reads TGTGCCAGCAGCCCCATGGGGGGAAAAAACATTCAGTACTTC. The encoded protein is CASSPMGGKNIQYF. The full variable domain, rest sourced from reference TRBV7-2 and TRBJ2-4, is GAGVSQSPSNKVTEKGKDVELRCDPISGHTALYWYRQSLGQGLEFLIYFQGNSAPDKSGLPSDRFSAERTGGSVSTLTIQRTQQEDSAVYLCASSPMGGKNIQYFGAGTRLSVL.

This clonotype was observed at least ten times. The V and J genes are TRBV28 and TRBJ2-2; D unresolved. CDR1 MDHEN and CDR2 SYDVKM come from the germline V gene. The CDR3 contains 16 residues. Trimming pared 5 bases from V and 0 bases from J, leaving 13 bases between. CDR3 coding DNA: TGTGCCAGCAGTACCCAGGCCGCCCCGAACACCGGGGAGCTGTTTTTT. Residues: CASSTQAAPNTGELFF.

V and J are TRBV25-1 and TRBJ2-1; the match to TRBD1 covers 7 bases. CDR1 and CDR2 (germline): MGHDK, SYGVNS. Unmatched junction bases numbered 4, after V lost 7 bases and J lost 1 base. This CDR3 spans 14 amino acids. The chain's CDR3 is CASNPGGSYNEQFF. The CDR3 DNA reads TGTGCCAGCAATCCAGGGGGTTCCTACAATGAGCAGTTCTTC.

This clonotype came up many times. This chain joins TRBV7-9 and TRBJ2-7, with a tentative D call TRBD2 (5 bases). Germline V lookup: CDR1 SEHNR, CDR2 FQNEAQ (reference sequence). Deletions cut 2 bases from V and 5 bases from J, with 10 bases between. This CDR3 region has 13 residues. The CDR3 DNA reads as TGTGCCAGCAGCTTAAGTAGCGTCCACGAGCAGTACTTC. This translates into CASSLSSVHEQYF.

The gene calls are TRBV6-2 or TRBV6-3 and TRBJ2-1; TRBD2 matches 8 bases. V shed 0 bases, J shed 4 bases, and the junction held 2 bases outside the gene matches. Germline-derived CDR1 and CDR2 are MNHEY and SVGEGT. This CDR3 spans 15 amino acids. The CDR3 is CASSYSGLEYNEQFF. The CDR3 nucleotides are TGTGCCAGCAGTTACTCGGGACTAGAATACAATGAGCAGTTCTTC.